This T cell receptor (beta chain) was recovered during a study of shared clonotypes between healthy human individuals. Study findings and constraints: Investigators expected sequencing depth to affect clonotype sharing among donors. The rarefaction results pointed to incomplete sorted-subset sequencing despite large depth. Generation probabilities of non-shared clonotypes were lower (relative to those shared by all four donors).

For this clone: Its cognate antigen is unknown.

The assay was immunoSEQ multiplex PCR, and TCRdb's table has in-frame clones only and misses some. The sample yields about 680,000 clones, around 67% seen once. The ends were cut back, 5 bases at V and 4 bases at J, with 15 bases in the middle. Germline CDR1 reads SGHRS; CDR2 reads YFSETQ. The CDR3 has 14 amino acids. The sequenced sample was memory CD4+ T cells sorted from blood. Described subset: CD45RA-negative fraction. This chain links TRBV5-1 with TRBJ1-1; TRBD1 might be the D (5 bases). This receptor was taken from a woman in her 30s in good health. The CDR3 spells CASRLDNLPTEAFF. CDR3 nucleotides: TGCGCCAGCAGACTGGACAACCTCCCCACTGAAGCTTTCTTT.